This passage covers 15 T cell receptor beta chains from one sample sequenced in a study of beta chain features in type 1 diabetes. Of the isolated RNA, all was reverse transcribed, and so the sequenced material was expressed TCRB transcripts. Generated by immunoSEQ multiplex PCR, the TCRdb table keeps only in-frame clones and is missing some. The sample comprises fewer than 45,000 clones, around 63% of which are singletons, and under 2% rests with the top ten. The study, taken as a whole, reports: Shorter TCRB CDR3s, moderately but significantly so, were found in Type 1 diabetes patients in all four CD4+ subsets.

These receptors lack a known antigen. Sequenced: Tregs from blood. The receptors shown here come from a man in his thirties or forties with type 1 diabetes. Some clones in this sample may be carry-over from other donors' samples.

V and J are TRBV5-4 and TRBJ2-7; perhaps TRBD2 as D (6 bases). Germline-derived CDR1 and CDR2 are SGHNT and YYREEE (reference sequence). This CDR3 region has 14 residues. V was cut by 4 bases and J by 2 bases, with 13 bases left in between. CDR3 DNA sequence: TGTGCCAGCAGCATTAGCGGATCTACCTACGAGCAGTACTTC. This translates into CASSISGSTYEQYF.

This sequence joins TRBV4-3 and TRBJ1-2; D is possibly TRBD1 (5 bases). This CDR3 has 16 amino acids. With 0 bases removed from V and 4 bases from J, the gap between germline ends came to 15 bases. CDR1 LGHNA and CDR2 YSLEER come from the germline V gene. The CDR3 DNA sequence: TGCGCCAGCAGCCAAGATTGGGGGGATTTCGCCTATGGCTACACCTTC. The encoded protein is CASSQDWGDFAYGYTF.

This chain links TRBV14 with TRBJ1-3; tentative D call: TRBD1 (5 bases). Trimming left V 4 bases short and J 9 bases short, with 13 bases between. The CDR3 loop spans 13 amino acids. CDR1 is SGHDN and CDR2 is FVKESK in the germline V gene. As DNA, the CDR3 is TGTGCCAGCAGCCTGAGCGGGACTGCCACCATATATTTT. It translates to CASSLSGTATIYF.

The chain carries TRBV29-1 and TRBJ2-3, with 9 bases identical to TRBD1. Germline values: CDR1 SQVTM, CDR2 ANQGSEA. V trimming: 6 bases; J trimming: 3 bases; junction bases outside the gene matches: 4. The CDR3 is made up of 13 amino acids. CDR3 residues: CSVAGTGTDTQYF. In DNA, the CDR3 is TGCAGCGTCGCCGGGACAGGGACAGATACGCAGTATTTT.

The V call is TRBV20-1, the J call TRBJ2-4; no firm D call. V lost 3 bases, J lost 8 bases, and 8 bases lay in between. From germline, CDR1 is DFQATT and CDR2 SNEGSKA (reference sequence). There are 11 residues in the CDR3. CDR3 sequence (DNA): TGCAGTGCTAGCGCCCGGTACATTCAGTACTTC. Amino acid sequence: CSASARYIQYF.

The chain recombines TRBV12-5 with TRBJ2-1, with D perhaps matching TRBD1 (6 bases). This CDR3 region has 16 residues. V lost 5 bases and J 3 bases, leaving 17 bases between the germline ends. Germline-derived CDR1 and CDR2 are LGHNT and FRNRAP. The CDR3 DNA follows: TGTGCTAGTGGTCAGCAGGGGCCGTTACTCTACAATGAGCAGTTCTTC. This codes for CASGQQGPLLYNEQFF.

The chain couples TRBV7-6 to TRBJ2-7, with D possibly being TRBD1 (6 bases). This CDR3 has 13 amino acids. Germline V CDR1 and CDR2: SGHVS, FNYEAQ. Between the trimmed V and J ends, which lost 3 bases and 2 bases, there was a span of 8 bases. This chain's CDR3 is CASSLGAPYEQYF. The DNA for the CDR3 is TGTGCCAGCAGCTTGGGGGCCCCCTACGAGCAGTACTTC.

V gene TRBV5-1 combines with J gene TRBJ2-3; TRBD2 matches 10 bases. CDR1 and CDR2 from the germline V gene are SGHRS and YFSETQ. The CDR3 consists of 15 residues. Unmatched junction bases numbered 2, after V lost 2 bases and J lost 2 bases. The CDR3 is CASSFSGGATDTQYF. CDR3 DNA: TGCGCCAGCAGCTTCAGCGGGGGGGCCACAGATACGCAGTATTTT.

The gene calls are TRBV5-1 and TRBJ2-2, with 8 bases matching TRBD2. Germline CDR1 is SGHRS and CDR2 is YFSETQ. The J segment lost 1 base and the V segment lost 0 bases, leaving 5 bases of the junction unmatched. There are 17 residues in the CDR3. The CDR3 coding sequence is TGCGCCAGCAGCTTGGTGGTTAGCGGGGAGAACACCGGGGAGCTGTTTTTT. Its translation: CASSLVVSGENTGELFF.

This clone has only a few counts. The chain is built from TRBV4-3 and TRBJ2-7, with D unresolved. The V and J ends lost 3 bases and 0 bases respectively, with 9 bases between them. The CDR3 consists of 14 residues. In germline, CDR1 is LGHNA, CDR2 YSLEER. DNA for the CDR3: TGCGCCAGCAGCCAGTACTCAAGCTCCTACGAGCAGTACTTC. Protein: CASSQYSSSYEQYF.

The V gene is TRBV5-6, the J gene TRBJ2-3, with 8 bases fitting TRBD1. The CDR3 spans 16 residues. After removal of 4 bases from V and 8 bases from J, the junction contained 15 bases not matched to a gene. Germline V gives CDR1 SGHDT, CDR2 YYEEEE. The CDR3 DNA is TGTGCCAGCAGCGAACTCAGGGGGCCCGGAATTGGTACGCAGTATTTT. It yields the protein CASSELRGPGIGTQYF.

The chain combines TRBV7-3 with TRBJ2-2, with D uncertain. Germline CDR1 SGHTA, CDR2 FQGTGA. Trimming removed 5 bases at V and 4 bases at J, with 14 bases between. This CDR3 is 15 amino acids long. The CDR3 region is CASSLQGWATGELFF. The CDR3 DNA reads as TGTGCCAGCAGCCTACAAGGATGGGCCACCGGGGAGCTGTTTTTT.

The CDR3 DNA sequence: TGTGCCAGCAGCTTAGCGGCCGCTGGGGCCAACGTCCTGACTTTC. Translating it yields CASSLAAAGANVLTF. J is TRBJ2-6 and V is TRBV7-9; D unresolved. This CDR3 has 15 residues. Germline V gene data show CDR1 as SEHNR and CDR2 as FQNEAQ (reference sequence). Trimming pared 0 bases from V and 2 bases from J, leaving 5 bases between.

V and J are TRBV5-1 and TRBJ1-5; no firm D call. CDR3 length: 19 amino acids. Germline V gene lookup returns CDR1 SGHRS and CDR2 YFSETQ. V lost 3 bases, J lost 3 bases, and 25 bases lay in between. DNA of the CDR3: TGCGCCAGCAGCTACTCCCCTACGGGAGTACCGCAGGTCAATCAGCCCCAGCATTTT. Translating gives CASSYSPTGVPQVNQPQHF.

Of note for this clone: The sample holds other DNA sequences that translate to the same CDR3. J is TRBJ1-5 and V is TRBV4-1; 9 positions match TRBD1. The germline V gene has CDR1 MGHRA and CDR2 YSYEKL. The V segment lost 3 bases and the J segment 6 bases; nucleotides outside the gene matches: 0. The CDR3 runs to 13 residues. The CDR3 DNA sequence: TGCGCCAGCAGCCAGGACAGGGGTCAGCCCCAGCATTTT. Translation gives CASSQDRGQPQHF.